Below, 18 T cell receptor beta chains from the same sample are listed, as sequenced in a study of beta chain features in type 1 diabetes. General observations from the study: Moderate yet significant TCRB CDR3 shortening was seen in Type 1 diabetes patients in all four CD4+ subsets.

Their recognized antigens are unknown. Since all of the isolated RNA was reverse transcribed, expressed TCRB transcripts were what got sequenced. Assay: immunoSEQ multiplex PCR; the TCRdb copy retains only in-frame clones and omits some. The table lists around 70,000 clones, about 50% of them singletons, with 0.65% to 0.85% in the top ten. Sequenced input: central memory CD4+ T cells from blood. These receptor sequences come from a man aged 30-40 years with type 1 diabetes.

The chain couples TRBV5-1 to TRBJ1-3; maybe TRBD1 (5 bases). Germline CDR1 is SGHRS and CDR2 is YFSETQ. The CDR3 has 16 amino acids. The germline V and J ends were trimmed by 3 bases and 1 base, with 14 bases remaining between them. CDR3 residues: CASSSDSRLSGNTIYF. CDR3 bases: TGCGCCAGCAGCTCTGACAGCCGCCTTTCTGGAAACACCATATATTTT.

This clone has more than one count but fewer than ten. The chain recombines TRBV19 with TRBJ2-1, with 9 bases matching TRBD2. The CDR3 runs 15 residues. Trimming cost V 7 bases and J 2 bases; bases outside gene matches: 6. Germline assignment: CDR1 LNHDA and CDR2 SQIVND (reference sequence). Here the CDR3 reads CASTGAGGAYNEQFF. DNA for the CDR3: TGTGCCAGTACTGGAGCGGGAGGCGCCTACAATGAGCAGTTCTTC. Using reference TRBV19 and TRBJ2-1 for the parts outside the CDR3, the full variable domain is DGGITQSPKYLFRKEGQNVTLSCEQNLNHDAMYWYRQDPGQGLRLIYYSQIVNDFQKGDIAEGYSVSREKKESFPLTVTSAQKNPTAFYLCASTGAGGAYNEQFFGPGTRLTVL.

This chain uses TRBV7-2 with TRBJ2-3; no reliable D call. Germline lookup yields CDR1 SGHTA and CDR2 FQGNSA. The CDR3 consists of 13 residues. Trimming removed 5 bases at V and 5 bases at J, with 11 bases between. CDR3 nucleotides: TGTGCCAGCAGCCGCCTATCCCGAGATACGCAGTATTTT. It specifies CASSRLSRDTQYF. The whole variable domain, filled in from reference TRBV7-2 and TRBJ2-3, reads GAGVSQSPSNKVTEKGKDVELRCDPISGHTALYWYRQSLGQGLEFLIYFQGNSAPDKSGLPSDRFSAERTGGSVSTLTIQRTQQEDSAVYLCASSRLSRDTQYFGPGTRLTVL.

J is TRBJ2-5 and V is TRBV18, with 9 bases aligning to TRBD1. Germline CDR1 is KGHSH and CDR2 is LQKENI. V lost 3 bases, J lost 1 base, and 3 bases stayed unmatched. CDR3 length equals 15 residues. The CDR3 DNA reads TGTGCCAGCTCACCGGGACAGGGTACCCAAGAGACCCAGTACTTC. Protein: CASSPGQGTQETQYF.

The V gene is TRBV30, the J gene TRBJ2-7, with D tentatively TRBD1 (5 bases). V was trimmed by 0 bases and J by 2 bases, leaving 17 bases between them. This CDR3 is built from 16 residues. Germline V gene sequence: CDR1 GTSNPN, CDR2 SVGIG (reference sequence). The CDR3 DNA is TGTGCCTGGAGTGTACGGGCAGGGAAGGCGACCTACGAGCAGTACTTC. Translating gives CAWSVRAGKATYEQYF.

The CDR3 DNA sequence: TGTGCCATCACCTCGACTAGCGGGCCGAGCGAGCAGTTCTTC. Translating it yields CAITSTSGPSEQFF. The rearrangement links TRBV2 to TRBJ2-1; TRBD2 matches 10 bases. The CDR3 is 14 residues long. CDR1 and CDR2 (germline): SNHLY, FYNNEI. Trimming at V came to 10 bases and at J to 10 bases, leaving 13 bases not matched to a gene.

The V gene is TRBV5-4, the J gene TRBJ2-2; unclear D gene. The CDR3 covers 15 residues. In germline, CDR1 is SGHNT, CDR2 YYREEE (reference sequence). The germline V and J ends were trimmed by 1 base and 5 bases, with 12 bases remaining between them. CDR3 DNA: TGTGCCAGCAGCTTGCGGCAGGCTAATACCGGGGAGCTGTTTTTT. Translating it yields CASSLRQANTGELFF.

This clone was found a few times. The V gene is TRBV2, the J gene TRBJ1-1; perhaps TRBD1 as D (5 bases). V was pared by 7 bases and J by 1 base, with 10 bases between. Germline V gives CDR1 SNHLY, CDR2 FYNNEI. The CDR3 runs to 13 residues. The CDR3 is CASIQGENTEAFF. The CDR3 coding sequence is TGTGCCAGCATTCAAGGGGAGAACACTGAAGCTTTCTTT.

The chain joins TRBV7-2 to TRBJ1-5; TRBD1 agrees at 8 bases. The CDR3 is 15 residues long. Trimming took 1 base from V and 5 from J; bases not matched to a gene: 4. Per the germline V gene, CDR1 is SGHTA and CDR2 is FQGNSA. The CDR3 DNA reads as TGTGCCAGCAGCTTAGGGGACAGGATCGATCAGCCCCAGCATTTT. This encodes CASSLGDRIDQPQHF. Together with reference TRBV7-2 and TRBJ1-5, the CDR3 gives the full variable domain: GAGVSQSPSNKVTEKGKDVELRCDPISGHTALYWYRQSLGQGLEFLIYFQGNSAPDKSGLPSDRFSAERTGGSVSTLTIQRTQQEDSAVYLCASSLGDRIDQPQHFGDGTRLSIL.

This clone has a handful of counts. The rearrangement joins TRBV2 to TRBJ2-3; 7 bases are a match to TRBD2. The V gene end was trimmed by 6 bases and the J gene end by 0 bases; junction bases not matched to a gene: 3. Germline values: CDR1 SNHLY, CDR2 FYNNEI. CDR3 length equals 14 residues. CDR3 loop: CASRGGTSTDTQYF. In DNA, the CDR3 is TGTGCCAGCAGGGGGGGGACGAGCACAGATACGCAGTATTTT.

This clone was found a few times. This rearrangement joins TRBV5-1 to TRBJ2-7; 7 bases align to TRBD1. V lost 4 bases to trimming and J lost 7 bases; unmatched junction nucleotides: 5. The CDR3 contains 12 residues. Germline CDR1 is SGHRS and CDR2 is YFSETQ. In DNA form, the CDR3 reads TGCGCCAGCAGCAGGGACAGCAAGGAGCAGTACTTC. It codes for CASSRDSKEQYF.

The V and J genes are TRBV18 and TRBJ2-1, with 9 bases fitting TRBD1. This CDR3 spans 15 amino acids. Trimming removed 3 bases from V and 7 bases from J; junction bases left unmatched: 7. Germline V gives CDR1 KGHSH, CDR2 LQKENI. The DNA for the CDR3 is TGTGCCAGCTCACCGAGCCGGGACAGGGTGAATGAGCAGTTCTTC. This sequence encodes CASSPSRDRVNEQFF.

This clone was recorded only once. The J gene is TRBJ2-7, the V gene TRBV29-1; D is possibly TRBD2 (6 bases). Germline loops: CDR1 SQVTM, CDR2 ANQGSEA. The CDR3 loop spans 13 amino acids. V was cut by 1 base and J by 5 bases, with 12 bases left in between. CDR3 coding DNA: TGCAGCGTTGAAGCGGGAGTGTCGGACGAGCAGTACTTC. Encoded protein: CSVEAGVSDEQYF.

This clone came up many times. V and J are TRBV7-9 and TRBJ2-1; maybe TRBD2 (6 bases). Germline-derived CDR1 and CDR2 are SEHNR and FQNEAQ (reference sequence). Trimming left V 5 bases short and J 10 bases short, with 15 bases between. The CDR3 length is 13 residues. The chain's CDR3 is CASSAVIGSEQFF. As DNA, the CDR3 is TGTGCCAGCAGCGCCGTGATCGGGAGCGAGCAGTTCTTC.

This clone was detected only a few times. This chain's CDR3 is CASSPGQILPQHF. In DNA form, the CDR3 reads TGTGCCAGCTCACCGGGACAGATTCTACCCCAGCATTTT. J is TRBJ1-5 and V is TRBV18; 7 nucleotides align to TRBD1. J was trimmed by 10 bases and V by 3 bases; bases with no gene match: 6. There are 13 residues in the CDR3. Germline values: CDR1 KGHSH, CDR2 LQKENI.

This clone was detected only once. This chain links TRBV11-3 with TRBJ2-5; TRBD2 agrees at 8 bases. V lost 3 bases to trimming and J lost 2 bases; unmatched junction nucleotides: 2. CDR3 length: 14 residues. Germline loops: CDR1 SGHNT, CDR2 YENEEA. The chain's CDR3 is CASSLGLGQETQYF. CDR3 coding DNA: TGTGCCAGCAGCTTGGGACTAGGGCAAGAGACCCAGTACTTC.

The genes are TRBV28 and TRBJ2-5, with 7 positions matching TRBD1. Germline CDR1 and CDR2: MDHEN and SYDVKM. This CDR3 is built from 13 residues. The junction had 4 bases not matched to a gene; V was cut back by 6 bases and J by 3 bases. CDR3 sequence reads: CASRPGQKETQYF. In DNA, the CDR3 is TGTGCCAGCAGACCGGGACAGAAAGAGACCCAGTACTTC.

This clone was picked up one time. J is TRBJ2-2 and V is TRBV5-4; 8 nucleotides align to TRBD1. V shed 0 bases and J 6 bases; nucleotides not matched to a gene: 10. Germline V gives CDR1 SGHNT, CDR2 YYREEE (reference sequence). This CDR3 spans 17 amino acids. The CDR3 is CASSLARGQEGAGELFF. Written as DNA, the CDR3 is TGTGCCAGCAGCTTGGCCCGGGGACAGGAGGGGGCCGGGGAGCTGTTTTTT.